The T cell receptor beta chain described here comes from a study of shared clonotypes between healthy human individuals (TCRdb year 2020). For the study in its entirety: The cohort included a few men and two women between 18 and 49 years of age. Per donor, three plates each were used for CD4 naive and CD4 memory, two for CD8 naive, and one for CD8 memory. To estimate repertoire size and how much clonotypes are shared between individuals, the study performed deep sequencing of blood TCR repertoires from 4 to 6 healthy adults. Different laboratories and diverse techniques were used to prepare libraries and sequence TCR repertoires, to increase sequencing depth and limit assay-specific biases. Between about 0.8 and 8.9 billion PBMCs per donor were obtained by leukapheresis. What the work shows at the level of the full study, not this receptor alone: Compared with non-shared clonotypes, clonotypes shared by all four sorted-subset donors had higher generation probabilities. Sampling was restricted to blood, and TCR repertoires in tissues likely differ from the TCR repertoires found in blood. Pairwise subsampling led to the expectation that sequencing depth would affect the degree of clonotype sharing among donors. When a handful of donors were compared, the shared fraction of clonotypes was around 4.6% for naive CD4, approximately 3.3% for naive CD8, 2% to 2.5% for memory CD4, and roughly 0.4% for memory CD8. Because the study included only a small number of donors, the genetic and exposure-history diversity represented was limited. Incomplete sequencing was indicated by rarefaction of sorted-subset datasets, despite the large sequencing depth. Naive subsets generally had larger estimated clonotype richness than memory subsets.

The donors were healthy, HIV-negative adults with no recently reported acute infections or vaccinations. Every donor was a Caucasian adult residing in Nashville, Tennessee, USA. CD4+ T cells were enriched by magnetic negative selection; naive cells were then positively selected on CD45RA, and the negative fraction formed the memory subset. After blood collection by leukapheresis, PBMCs were isolated using Ficoll-Histopaque density gradient centrifugation and then cryopreserved in the vapor phase of liquid nitrogen. Analytical flow cytometry was used to check the purity and quantity of each magnetically sorted T cell population. Genomic DNA was isolated from every sorted fraction and measured by UV absorbance on a Nanodrop 2000c. On this clone itself: The antigen it recognizes is unknown. Base-call qualities are not available, and no considerably larger clone is one nucleotide away.

The CDR3, from cysteine to phenylalanine, totals 13 residues. Just the 39-base CDR3 DNA is kept, in frame starting at base 1. The germline V gene yields MNHEY for CDR1 and SVGAGI for CDR2. V drops 11 bases and J drops 0 bases, leaving 14 bases in between. Using the deep immunoSEQ assay, multiplex PCR amplified TCR CDR3 regions from genomic DNA. For each cell subset, the extracted genomic DNA was distributed evenly across all wells of several immunoSEQ 96-well plates, and each plate served as one replicate. For sorted subsets, each replicate PCR was loaded with roughly 0.2 ug genomic DNA, equivalent to some 31,000 T cell genomes. Purified libraries were quantified with a Qubit 3.0 fluorometer, sized on a Bioanalyzer 2100, and re-quantified with the KAPA Library Quantification kit. Each immunoSEQ 96-well plate was sequenced on its own single-read 150-cycle Illumina NextSeq 550 flow cell. Per the authors' processing: The immunoSEQ output contained only junctional sequences without quality scores, so filtering could not match that applied to full-length reads. To assign V/J genes and CDR3, sequences were annotated using PyIR, a Python wrapper for IgBLAST v1.9, with IMGT germline references. Any read was removed if the V/J assignment was weak (E-value above 1e-6), the CDR3 was missing, or the read contained stop codons, out-of-frame junctions, or ambiguous translated residues. V3J clonotypes were defined by identical inferred V gene, J gene, and CDR3 amino acid sequence. The percentage overlap between two repertoires was calculated by dividing the number of shared unique clonotypes by the size of the smaller repertoire. Richness of each repertoire was evaluated using RTK rarefaction, the Chao1 estimator, and Recon v2.1 estimates of unobserved clonotypes. OLGA was used to compute generation probabilities for all TCRbeta clonotypes that the gDNA method yielded from a handful of donors. In its TCRdb copy, this immuneACCESS table keeps in-frame sequences only and misses some clones. Where compared with another copy, unresolved V genes explain less than half of these, and the others have no known cause. V, J and clone size were drawn from that table, and D and trimming were deduced from the DNA. The sample includes over 1.4 million clones, with around 97% observed a single time. 1% to 1.5% of the sample is held by the ten biggest clonotypes.

Sequencing used naive CD4+ T cells sorted from blood. The cell subset or site label corresponds to: CD45RA+ positively selected. The TCR originated in a man aged 25 to 40 in good health. The V gene is TRBV6-5 and the J gene is TRBJ2-7; the D gene could be either TRBD1 or TRBD2, each agreeing at 5 bases. CDR3 loop: CASRERASYEQYF. Here is the DNA: TGTGCCTCCAGGGAGCGCGCCTCCTACGAGCAGTACTTC.